This TCR beta chain originates from a study of shared clonotypes between healthy human individuals. This clone occurred once. In the naive CD8 group, cells lacked CD45RO and were positively selected for CCR7, so terminally differentiated effector memory CD45RA+ cells were left out. This CDR3 spans 15 amino acids. The germline gives CDR1 SGHKS, CDR2 YYEKEE (reference sequence). V was trimmed by 4 bases and J by 4 bases, leaving 17 bases between them. Profiled with immunoSEQ multiplex PCR; TCRdb holds only in-frame clones, not every one. The data show roughly 850,000 clones, with 96% seen just once and about 0.22% held by the top ten.

The specimen was naive CD8+ T cells sorted from blood. This clonotype was obtained from a man aged 25 to 40 in good health. V and J are TRBV5-5 and TRBJ2-5; a possible D gene is TRBD2 (6 bases). For the CDR3, the DNA is TGTGCCAGCAGCCCCATCGGAGAGACTAGAGAGACCCAGTACTTC. Its protein product is CASSPIGETRETQYF.